This T cell receptor (beta chain) appears in the sequencing data of a study of beta chain features in type 1 diabetes. Points from the study as a whole: Sequencing used cDNA, and cells with high TCR expression could therefore be over-represented.

The authors reverse transcribed all of the isolated RNA, so sequencing captured expressed TCRB transcripts. Repertoires were generated with immunoSEQ multiplex PCR, while TCRdb's copy carries only in-frame clones and drops some. The sample has hundreds of thousands of clones; around 16% are singletons. Trimming took off 0 bases at V and 5 bases at J, with 4 bases between the two ends. In germline, CDR1 is SEHNR, CDR2 FQNEAQ (reference sequence). The CDR3 runs to 13 residues. Details on this clone: What it binds is unknown. Other DNA variants within this sample encode the same CDR3.

J is TRBJ1-4 and V is TRBV7-9; D call uncertain. This TCR derives from a man aged 18 to 29 in good health. The specimen was naive CD4+ T cells from blood. The CDR3 bases are TGTGCCAGCAGCTTAGCAGGGAATGAAAAACTGTTTTTT. It translates to CASSLAGNEKLFF.